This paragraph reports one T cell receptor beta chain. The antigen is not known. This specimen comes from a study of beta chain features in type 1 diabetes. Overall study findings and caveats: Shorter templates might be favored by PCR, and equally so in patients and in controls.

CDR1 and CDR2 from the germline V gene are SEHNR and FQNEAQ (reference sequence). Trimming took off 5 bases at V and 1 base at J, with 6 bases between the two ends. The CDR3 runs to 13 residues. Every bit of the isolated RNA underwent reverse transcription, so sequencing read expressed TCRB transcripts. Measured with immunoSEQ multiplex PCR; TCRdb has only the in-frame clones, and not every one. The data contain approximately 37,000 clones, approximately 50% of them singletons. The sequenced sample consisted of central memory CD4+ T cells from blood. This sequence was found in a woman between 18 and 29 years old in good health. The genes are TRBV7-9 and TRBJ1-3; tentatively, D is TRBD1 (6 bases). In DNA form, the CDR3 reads TGTGCCAGCAGCCAGGGGTCTGGAAACACCATATATTTT. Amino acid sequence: CASSQGSGNTIYF.